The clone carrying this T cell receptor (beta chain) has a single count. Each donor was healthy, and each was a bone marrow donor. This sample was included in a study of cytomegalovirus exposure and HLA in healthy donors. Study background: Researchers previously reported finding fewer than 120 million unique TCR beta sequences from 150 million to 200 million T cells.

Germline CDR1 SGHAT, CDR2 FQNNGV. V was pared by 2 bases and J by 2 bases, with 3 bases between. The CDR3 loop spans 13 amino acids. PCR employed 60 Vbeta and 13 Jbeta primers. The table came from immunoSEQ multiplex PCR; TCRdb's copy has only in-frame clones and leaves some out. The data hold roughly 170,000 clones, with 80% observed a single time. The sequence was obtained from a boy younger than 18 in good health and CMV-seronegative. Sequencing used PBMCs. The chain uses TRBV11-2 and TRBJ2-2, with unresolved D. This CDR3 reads CASSLHNTGELFF. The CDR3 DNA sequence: TGTGCCAGCAGCTTACATAACACCGGGGAGCTGTTTTTT.